The text below deals with one T cell receptor beta chain. Antigen unknown. The data originate from a study of T cell responses to AZD1222 COVID-19 vaccine. General study results and limits: Among vaccine-associated CD4 TCRs, coverage spanned spike, with dominance at 160-218 and 743-854.

Produced via immunoSEQ multiplex PCR; TCRdb's table is partial and in-frame only. Among about 70,000 clones, over 75% were seen once, and the ten largest hold approximately 4.8%. The CDR3 sequence is 15 residues long. Germline-derived CDR1 and CDR2 are SEHNR and FQNEAQ (reference sequence). V shed 8 bases, J shed 10 bases, and the junction held 16 bases outside the gene matches. This sample comprised peripheral blood, obtained on day 0 of MenACWY control vaccination. The sequence was obtained from an adult in good health. The V call is TRBV7-9, the J call TRBJ2-2; 7 positions match TRBD1. The CDR3 nucleotides are TGTGCCAGCGCTGGGACAGACGGAAAATTCGAGGAGCTGTTTTTT. Translation gives CASAGTDGKFEELFF.